A single sample is the source of the 18 T cell receptor beta chains below, sequenced in a study of cytomegalovirus exposure and HLA in healthy donors (dated by TCRdb to about 2017). Libraries were prepared through the immunoSEQ multiplex PCR assay. For the multiplex PCR, a mixture combining 60 forward primers for TCR Vbeta segments and 13 reverse primers for TCR Jbeta segments was used. TCRdb took over this immuneACCESS table, retaining in-frame rearrangements with V and J assigned. Such tables are incomplete; in checked studies, under half of the missing clones stem from an unresolved V gene, and the remainder is unexplained. This sample has under 250,000 clones in its table, and about 85% of those were observed once. The top ten hold approximately 10% of the sample. The sequenced sample was PBMCs. All receptors come from a woman in her forties or fifties in good health and CMV-seropositive.

This clone was counted once. This rearrangement joins TRBV4-2 to TRBJ2-1, with TRBD2 identical over 10 bases. The germline gives CDR1 LGHNA, CDR2 YNFKEQ. The CDR3 is 20 amino acids. The ends lost 3 bases at V and 0 bases at J; junction bases unmatched: 14. The CDR3 here is CASSQIGLAGVTDSYNEQFF. The CDR3 DNA sequence: TGTGCCAGCAGCCAGATAGGGCTAGCGGGGGTCACAGACTCCTACAATGAGCAGTTCTTC.

This chain uses TRBV5-4 with TRBJ2-3; D possibly corresponds to TRBD2 (6 bases). The CDR3 is 16 residues long. Germline assignment: CDR1 SGHNT and CDR2 YYREEE (reference sequence). The germline V and J ends were trimmed by 2 bases and 5 bases, with 18 bases remaining between them. In DNA, the CDR3 is TGTGCCAGCAGCTTAGGGGCACCGGGGGTAGAAGATACGCAGTATTTT. This sequence encodes CASSLGAPGVEDTQYF.

The chain carries TRBV7-9 and TRBJ2-3; 7 nucleotides agree with TRBD2. J gave up 2 bases and V 2 bases, and 7 bases lay outside the gene matches. This CDR3 has 16 amino acids. Germline CDR1 SEHNR, CDR2 FQNEAQ (reference sequence). In DNA, the CDR3 is TGTGCCAGCAGCTTATCGACGGGGGGTCACACAGATACGCAGTATTTT. Translated, it gives CASSLSTGGHTDTQYF.

CDR3 DNA sequence: TGTGCCAGCTCACCTCGGACAGGGGTTAACACCGGGGAGCTGTTTTTT. Translation gives CASSPRTGVNTGELFF. This sequence joins TRBV18 and TRBJ2-2; the match to TRBD1 covers 9 bases. This CDR3 has 16 residues. The V gene's germline CDR1 is KGHSH and CDR2 LQKENI. The V segment lost 3 bases and the J segment 2 bases; nucleotides outside the gene matches: 4.

This clone was recorded once. This chain uses TRBV4-2 with TRBJ2-2, with TRBD1 matching 12 bases. The J segment lost 7 bases and the V segment lost 4 bases, leaving 7 bases of the junction unmatched. This CDR3 has 16 residues. Per germline, CDR1 LGHNA and CDR2 YNFKEQ. The CDR3 DNA reads TGTGCCAGCAGCCCCGGGACAGGGGGCGAGAGCGGGGAGCTGTTTTTT. Encoded protein: CASSPGTGGESGELFF.

The genes are TRBV4-1 and TRBJ1-2; TRBD1 matches at 7 bases. The CDR3 is made up of 15 amino acids. Per germline, CDR1 MGHRA and CDR2 YSYEKL. J gave up 8 bases and V 3 bases, and 12 bases lay outside the gene matches. The CDR3 spells CASSQPRQGTKGYTF. CDR3 sequence (DNA): TGCGCCAGCAGCCAGCCCAGACAGGGAACAAAAGGCTACACCTTC.

The genes are TRBV6-1 and TRBJ1-2; 8 bases are shared with TRBD1. Germline CDR1 reads MNHNS; CDR2 reads SASEGT. The V and J ends lost 5 bases and 4 bases, in that order; junction bases with no gene match: 3. CDR3 size: 13 residues. CDR3 nucleotides: TGTGCCAGCAGTCCCGGGACAGGCTATGGCTACACCTTC. As protein: CASSPGTGYGYTF.

This clone was detected a few times. This rearrangement joins TRBV5-1 to TRBJ1-1; D ambiguous. Germline V gene sequence: CDR1 SGHRS, CDR2 YFSETQ. Trimming left V 5 bases short and J 1 base short, with 9 bases between. The CDR3 is 13 residues long. CDR3 loop: CASRIGWNTEAFF. The CDR3 DNA reads as TGCGCCAGCAGAATTGGCTGGAACACTGAAGCTTTCTTT.

This clone was detected a few times. V is TRBV19 and J is TRBJ2-5; D unclear. CDR3 length: 13 residues. Germline CDR1 LNHDA, CDR2 SQIVND (reference sequence). The V and J ends lost 2 bases and 1 base respectively, with 5 bases between them. The DNA of the CDR3 is TGTGCCAGTAGTATACAGGTCCAAGAGACCCAGTACTTC. The encoded protein is CASSIQVQETQYF.

The chain couples TRBV7-3 to TRBJ1-4; D ambiguous. V lost 3 bases to trimming and J lost 0 bases, with 11 bases between them. CDR1 is SGHTA, CDR2 FQGTGA, per germline. The CDR3 has 16 amino acids. CDR3 nucleotide sequence: TGTGCCAGCAGCTTCTCCCCGGAGGCAACTAATGAAAAACTGTTTTTT. Translation gives CASSFSPEATNEKLFF. Supplemented by reference TRBV7-3 and TRBJ1-4, the full variable domain reads GAGVSQTPSNKVTEKGKYVELRCDPISGHTALYWYRQSLGQGPEFLIYFQGTGAADDSGLPNDRFFAVRPEGSVSTLKIQRTERGDSAVYLCASSFSPEATNEKLFFGSGTQLSVL.

This clone was counted once. This sequence joins TRBV2 and TRBJ1-5; D remains unclear. The CDR3 is 16 amino acids. The germline CDR1 and CDR2 sequences are SNHLY and FYNNEI. The V end lost 8 bases, the J end lost 6 bases, and 23 bases lay between the germline ends. CDR3 in DNA: TGTGCCAGCCAAGAGGCTTCCGGCGTAGGAATTCAGCCCCAGCATTTT. It translates to CASQEASGVGIQPQHF.

This chain connects TRBV7-6 to TRBJ1-2; D call uncertain. This CDR3 comprises 13 residues. Trimming pared 2 bases from V and 2 bases from J, leaving 6 bases between. Germline values: CDR1 SGHVS, CDR2 FNYEAQ. For the CDR3, the DNA is TGTGCCAGCAGCTTATCGCAGAACTATGGCTACACCTTC. Amino acids: CASSLSQNYGYTF. The full variable domain, rest sourced from reference TRBV7-6 and TRBJ1-2, is GAGVSQSPRYKVTKRGQDVALRCDPISGHVSLYWYRQALGQGPEFLTYFNYEAQQDKSGLPNDRFSAERPEGSISTLTIQRTEQRDSAMYRCASSLSQNYGYTFGSGTRLTVV.

This clone was seen once. V usage is TRBV28 and J usage is TRBJ2-7; a possible D gene is TRBD2 (5 bases). The CDR3 covers 15 residues. V dropped 4 bases and J dropped 3 bases, with 16 bases sitting between them. Germline lookup yields CDR1 MDHEN and CDR2 SYDVKM. CDR3 amino acids: CASSSTGVPFYEQYF. The DNA for the CDR3 is TGTGCCAGCAGTTCGACCGGGGTCCCTTTCTACGAGCAGTACTTC.

This sequence joins TRBV11-3 and TRBJ2-6; 7 bases are shared with TRBD1. CDR1 is SGHNT and CDR2 is YENEEA in the germline V gene. V gave up 5 bases and J gave up 0 bases; unmatched junction bases: 10. There are 18 residues in the CDR3. The CDR3, as DNA: TGTGCCAGCAGCGCAGCCGGGACAGCGCTCTCTGGGGCCAACGTCCTGACTTTC. Its translation is CASSAAGTALSGANVLTF.

The chain combines TRBV7-2 with TRBJ2-7, with D possibly matching TRBD2 (7 bases). Trimming pared 3 bases from V and 7 bases from J, leaving 16 bases between. The germline CDR1 and CDR2 sequences are SGHTA and FQGNSA. The CDR3 length is 14 residues. The CDR3 nucleotides are TGTGCCAGCAGCTTGGCGGGGGCTCGGAAGGAGCAGTACTTC. Its protein is CASSLAGARKEQYF.

The V call is TRBV5-1, the J call TRBJ2-5; 8 positions agree with TRBD2. The length of the CDR3 is 15 residues. Germline values: CDR1 SGHRS, CDR2 YFSETQ. V shed 7 bases, J shed 5 bases, and the junction held 13 bases outside the gene matches. DNA for the CDR3: TGCGCCAGCGGAGATAGCGGGGTCCGGTGGGAGACCCAGTACTTC. Translated, it gives CASGDSGVRWETQYF.

The chain joins TRBV27 to TRBJ2-7, with a weak D call TRBD2 (6 bases). The CDR3 spans 16 residues. The V end was cut by 6 bases, the J end by 3 bases, with 21 bases between. Germline lookup yields CDR1 MNHEY and CDR2 SMNVEV (reference sequence). The CDR3 DNA reads TGTGCCAGCAGAAATTCCCGGAGGGTGTCGAACTACGAGCAGTACTTC. Its translation is CASRNSRRVSNYEQYF.

This clone has just a few counts. The gene calls are TRBV11-2 and TRBJ1-1; 11 bases map to TRBD1. With 2 bases clipped from V and 0 bases from J, the junction kept 8 bases outside the gene matches. CDR1 SGHAT and CDR2 FQNNGV come from the germline V gene. This CDR3 contains 18 residues. The CDR3 loop is CASSLSPGQGAVNTEAFF. DNA for the CDR3: TGTGCCAGCAGCTTAAGCCCCGGACAGGGGGCGGTGAACACTGAAGCTTTCTTT.